The clone carrying this T cell receptor beta chain showed up just a few times. PCR used 60 Vbeta primers and 13 Jbeta primers. Produced via immunoSEQ multiplex PCR; TCRdb's table is partial and in-frame only. Here the sample spans around 150,000 clones, approximately 68% being singletons. At the time of sampling, donors were nominally healthy, though unrecorded immune exposures were likely. This sample is drawn from a study of cytomegalovirus exposure and HLA in healthy donors. V trimming: 7 bases; J trimming: 0 bases; junction bases outside the gene matches: 11. Germline CDR1 reads MRHNA; CDR2 reads SNTAGT. The CDR3 has 18 residues.

The sequence was collected from a man in his forties in good health and CMV-seronegative. Sequencing was carried out using PBMCs. The chain employs TRBV6-4 and TRBJ1-5; 11 nucleotides align to TRBD1. The CDR3 here is CASTLPGTGGYSNQPQHF. CDR3 bases: TGTGCCAGCACCTTGCCGGGGACAGGGGGATATAGCAATCAGCCCCAGCATTTT.